This TCR beta chain originates from a study of blood T cells in healthy people across ages. Details on this clonotype: A read error may account for a junction end that differs from germline.

The germline V gene encodes CDR1 MGHRA and CDR2 YSYEKL. CDR3 length equals 16 residues. Using a J-beta primer mix together with a sample-barcoded 5' primer, a second PCR was run for roughly 6 to 12 cycles. TCRdb ran MiXCR on the 5' RACE reads and lists one entry per CDR3 protein. The table lists 600,000 to 850,000 distinct CDR3 sequences, approximately 25% of them singletons. These data were also reused for a study on T cells of mothers and their children. This second study notes: Addition of sample barcodes and 2-4 random nucleotides occurred through the M1S primer of the second PCR. Biologically related mothers and children overlapped slightly more than unrelated pairs, a non-significant difference.

This receptor was taken from a boy younger than 18 in good health. The chain joins TRBV4-1 to TRBJ1-4, with D unclear. Sequencing used blood. CDR3 DNA sequence: TGCGCCAGCAGCCAGGATCCAGTCGCAACTAATGGAAAACTGTTTTTT. Translated, it gives CASSQDPVATNGKLFF.